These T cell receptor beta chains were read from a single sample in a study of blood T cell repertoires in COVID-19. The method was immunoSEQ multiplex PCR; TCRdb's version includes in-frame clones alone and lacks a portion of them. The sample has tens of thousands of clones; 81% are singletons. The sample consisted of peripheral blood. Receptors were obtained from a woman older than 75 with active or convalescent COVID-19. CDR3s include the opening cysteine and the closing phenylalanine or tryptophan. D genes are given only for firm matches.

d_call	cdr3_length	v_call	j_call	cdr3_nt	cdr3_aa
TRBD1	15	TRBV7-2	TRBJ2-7	TGTGCCAGCAGCTTATCGGGACAGGGAATTTACGAGCAGTACTTC	CASSLSGQGIYEQYF
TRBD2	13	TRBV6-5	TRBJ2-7	TGTGCCACCCAGCGTGGGGGGGGCTACGAGCAGTACTTC	CATQRGGGYEQYF
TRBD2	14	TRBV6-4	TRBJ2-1	TGTGCCAGCAGTGTGGGGGGGATTAGTAATGAGCAGTTCTTC	CASSVGGISNEQFF
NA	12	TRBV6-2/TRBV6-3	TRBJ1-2	TGTGCCAGCAGTTACACCACCGGTGGCTACACCTTC	CASSYTTGGYTF
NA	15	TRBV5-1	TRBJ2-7	TGCGCCAGCAGCTTGGAGACTCAGGGTCCTGGCGAGCAGTACTTC	CASSLETQGPGEQYF
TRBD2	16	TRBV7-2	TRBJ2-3	TGTGCCAGAGGGACTAGCGGGGGGCCGAACACAGATACGCAGTATTTT	CARGTSGGPNTDTQYF
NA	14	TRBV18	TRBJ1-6	TGTGCCAGCTCACTCCCCTTCTATAATTCACCCCTCCACTTT	CASSLPFYNSPLHF
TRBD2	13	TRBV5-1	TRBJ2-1	TGCGCCAGCAGCTCCGGGACTAGCAATGAGCAGTTCTTC	CASSSGTSNEQFF
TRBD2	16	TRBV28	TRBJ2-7	TGTGCCAGCAGACAAAGCGGACTAGCGTACTCCTACGAGCAGTACTTC	CASRQSGLAYSYEQYF
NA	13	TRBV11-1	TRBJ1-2	TGTGCCAGCAGCCCTCCAACTGGCTATGGCTACACCTTC	CASSPPTGYGYTF
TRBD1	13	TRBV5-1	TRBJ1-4	TGCGCCAGCGGACAGGGCCTCAATGAAAAACTGTTTTTT	CASGQGLNEKLFF
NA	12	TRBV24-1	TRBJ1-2	TGTGCCACCAGTGACCTACTTGAGGGCTACACCTTC	CATSDLLEGYTF
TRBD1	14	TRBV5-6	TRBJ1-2	TGTGCCAGCAGCCCGTCAGACAGGGTCTATGGCTACACCTTC	CASSPSDRVYGYTF
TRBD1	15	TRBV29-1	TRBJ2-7	TGCAGCGCTTTAAAGACACGTTCAGGGGGCGGCGAGCAGTACTTC	CSALKTRSGGGEQYF
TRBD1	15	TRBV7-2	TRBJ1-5	TGTGCCAGCAGCCCCGACAGGGAGAAGGGTCAGCCCCAGCATTTT	CASSPDREKGQPQHF
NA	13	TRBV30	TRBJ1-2	TGTGCCTGGAGTGGACCAGGGCCCTCTGGCTACACCTTC	CAWSGPGPSGYTF
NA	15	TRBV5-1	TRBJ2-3	TGCGCCAGCAGCTTGGGACTGGCCCGCACAGATACGCAGTATTTT	CASSLGLARTDTQYF
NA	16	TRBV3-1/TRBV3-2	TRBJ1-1	TGTGCCAGCAGCTCCAGACAGGCCCCCAGTAAGGTCGAAGCTTTCTTT	CASSSRQAPSKVEAFF
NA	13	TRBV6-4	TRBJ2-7	TGTGCCAGCAGTTTAGAAACTTCCTCCGAGCAGTACTTC	CASSLETSSEQYF
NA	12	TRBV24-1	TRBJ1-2	TGTGCCACCAGTCCAGGGGTAGGTGGCTACACCTTC	CATSPGVGGYTF
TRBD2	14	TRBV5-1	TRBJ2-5	TGCGCCAGCAGTGAAGCGGGGGGCCAAGAGACCCAGTACTTC	CASSEAGGQETQYF
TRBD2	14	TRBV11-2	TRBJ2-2	TGTGCCAGCAGCTCTGGACTAGTGGCCGGGGAGCTGTTTTTT	CASSSGLVAGELFF
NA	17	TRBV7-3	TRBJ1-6	TGTGCCAGCAGCTTAAACGGGCAGGGCTCCTATAATTCACCCCTCCACTTT	CASSLNGQGSYNSPLHF
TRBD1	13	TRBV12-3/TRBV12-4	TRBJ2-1	TGTGCCATATCGGGACAGGGGGCCGGTGAGCAGTTCTTC	CAISGQGAGEQFF
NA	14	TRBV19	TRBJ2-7	TGTGCCAGTAACGACCGGGGGTTCTCCTACGAGCAGTACTTC	CASNDRGFSYEQYF
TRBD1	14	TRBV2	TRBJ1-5	TGTGCCAGCAGTGATGGGGACAGGGGACAGCCCCAGCATTTT	CASSDGDRGQPQHF
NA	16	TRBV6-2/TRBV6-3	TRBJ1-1	TGTGCCAGCAGCGAGCGCCCCGGATTGTCCGACACTGAAGCTTTCTTT	CASSERPGLSDTEAFF
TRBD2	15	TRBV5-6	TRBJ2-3	TGTGCCAGCAGCAACAGCGGGGGGGCCTCTAATACGCAGTATTTT	CASSNSGGASNTQYF
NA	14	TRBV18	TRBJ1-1	TGTGCCAGCTCACGACAGAATATGAACACTGAAGCTTTCTTT	CASSRQNMNTEAFF
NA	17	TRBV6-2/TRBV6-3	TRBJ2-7	TGTGCCAGCAGTCGTGGCGGGGCGGGGGCGACCTCCCACGAGCAGTACTTC	CASSRGGAGATSHEQYF
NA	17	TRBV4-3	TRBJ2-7	TGCGCCAGCAGCCAGGGGGCGGGGGCCCAGAGCTCCTACGAGCAGTACTTC	CASSQGAGAQSSYEQYF
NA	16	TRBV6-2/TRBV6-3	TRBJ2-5	TGTGCCAGCAGTTACGGAGGAGGGGAACCCCAAGAGACCCAGTACTTC	CASSYGGGEPQETQYF